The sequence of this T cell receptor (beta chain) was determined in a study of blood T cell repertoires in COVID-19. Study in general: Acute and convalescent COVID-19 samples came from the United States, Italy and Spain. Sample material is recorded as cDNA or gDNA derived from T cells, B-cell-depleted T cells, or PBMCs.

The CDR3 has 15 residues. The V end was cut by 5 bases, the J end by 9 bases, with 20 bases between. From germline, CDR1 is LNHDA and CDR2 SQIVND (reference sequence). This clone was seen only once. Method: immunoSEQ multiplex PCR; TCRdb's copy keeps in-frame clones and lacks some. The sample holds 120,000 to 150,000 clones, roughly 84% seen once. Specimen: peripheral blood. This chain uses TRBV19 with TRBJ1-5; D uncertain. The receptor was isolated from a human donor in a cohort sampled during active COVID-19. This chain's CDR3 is CASSVRDLIRGPQHF. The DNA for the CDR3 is TGTGCCAGTAGTGTTCGGGATTTAATCCGAGGGCCCCAGCATTTT.